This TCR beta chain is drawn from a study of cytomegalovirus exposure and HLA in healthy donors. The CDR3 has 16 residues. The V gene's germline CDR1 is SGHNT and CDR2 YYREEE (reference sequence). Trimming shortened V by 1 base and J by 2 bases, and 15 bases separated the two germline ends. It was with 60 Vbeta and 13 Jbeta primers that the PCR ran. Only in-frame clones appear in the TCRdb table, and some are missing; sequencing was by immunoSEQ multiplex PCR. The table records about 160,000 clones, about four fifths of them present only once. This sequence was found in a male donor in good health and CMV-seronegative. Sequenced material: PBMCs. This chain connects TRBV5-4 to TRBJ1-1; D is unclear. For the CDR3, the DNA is TGTGCCAGCAGCTTGCGGCCCTTTGGGCGAAACACTGAAGCTTTCTTT. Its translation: CASSLRPFGRNTEAFF.